These 20 T cell receptor beta chains were all obtained from the same sample, sequenced in a study of blood T cell repertoires in COVID-19. The assay was immunoSEQ multiplex PCR, and TCRdb's table has in-frame clones only and misses some. The sample includes around 210,000 clones, approximately 80% of them seen just once. Sequencing used peripheral blood. The receptors originated from a woman older than 75 with COVID-19, enrolled during active disease.

This rearrangement joins TRBV13 to TRBJ2-7, with D maybe TRBD2 (6 bases). The CDR3 covers 14 residues. Trimming left V 0 bases short and J 1 base short, with 7 bases between. Germline V gene data show CDR1 as PRHDT and CDR2 as FYEKMQ (reference sequence). CDR3 coding DNA: TGTGCCAGCAGCTTAGGGGGACTGTCCTACGAGCAGTACTTC. Its translation: CASSLGGLSYEQYF.

The chain joins TRBV5-4 to TRBJ2-7, with D hard to call. CDR1 and CDR2 (germline): SGHNT, YYREEE (reference sequence). Trimming removed 4 bases at V and 5 bases at J, with 10 bases between. The CDR3 is 12 amino acids. CDR3 region: CASSVNADEQYF. The DNA of the CDR3 is TGTGCCAGCAGCGTCAATGCGGACGAGCAGTACTTC. Looking up the rest from reference TRBV5-4 and TRBJ2-7 gives the full variable domain: ETGVTQSPTHLIKTRGQQVTLRCSSQSGHNTVSWYQQALGQGPQFIFQYYREEENGRGNFPPRFSGLQFPNYSSELNVNALELDDSALYLCASSVNADEQYFGPGTRLTVT.

This chain connects TRBV3-1 (or the pseudogene TRBV3-2) to TRBJ1-3; D remains ambiguous. Trimming took off 5 bases at V and 4 bases at J, with 12 bases between the two ends. The germline V gene has CDR1 LGHDT and CDR2 YNNKEL (reference sequence). The length of the CDR3 is 14 residues. CDR3 sequence: CASSNVPQGNTIYF. DNA of the CDR3: TGTGCCAGCAGCAACGTGCCCCAGGGAAACACCATATATTTT.

A word on this clone: The identical CDR3 is also encoded by other nucleotide sequences in the sample. The CDR3: CASSVALTDTQYF. The CDR3 coding sequence is TGTGCCAGCAGCGTAGCCCTCACAGATACGCAGTATTTT. The chain combines TRBV9 with TRBJ2-3; D is undetermined. The CDR3 runs to 13 residues. Germline V CDR1 and CDR2: SGDLS, YYNGEE. V shed 0 bases and J shed 2 bases, with 4 bases lying between them.

The chain is built from TRBV9 and TRBJ1-1, with a possible D match to TRBD1 (5 bases). V was shortened by 4 bases and J by 0 bases, with 13 bases between the two germline ends. CDR1 and CDR2 (germline): SGDLS, YYNGEE. CDR3 length equals 15 residues. The CDR3, as DNA: TGTGCCAGCAGCAGTTCAGGGCAGGTGAACACTGAAGCTTTCTTT. Translation: CASSSSGQVNTEAFF.

The chain uses TRBV5-1 and TRBJ2-5; 8 bases align to TRBD2. V gave up 0 bases and J gave up 4 bases; unmatched junction bases: 2. This CDR3 has 14 amino acids. CDR1 and CDR2 from the germline V gene are SGHRS and YFSETQ. The CDR3: CASSLGGGSETQYF. CDR3 nucleotide sequence: TGCGCCAGCAGCTTGGGCGGGGGGTCAGAGACCCAGTACTTC.

The chain recombines TRBV3-1 (or the pseudogene TRBV3-2) with TRBJ1-1; no clear D gene. In germline, CDR1 is LGHDT, CDR2 YNNKEL (reference sequence). Trimming removed 3 bases from V and 7 bases from J, with 9 bases in between. There are 12 residues in the CDR3. In nucleotides, the CDR3 is TGTGCCAGCAGCCATCCTAACGGTGAAGCTTTCTTT. Translated: CASSHPNGEAFF.

The chain combines TRBV7-9 with TRBJ2-3; D call uncertain. Between the trimmed V and J ends, which lost 3 bases and 1 base, there was a span of 8 bases. The CDR3 length is 14 residues. CDR1 and CDR2 (germline): SEHNR, FQNEAQ (reference sequence). CDR3 loop: CASSFVSGTDTQYF. CDR3 coding DNA: TGTGCCAGCAGCTTCGTCAGCGGCACAGATACGCAGTATTTT.

The V and J genes are TRBV6-5 and TRBJ1-1; D is perhaps TRBD1 (6 bases). Germline CDR1 reads MNHEY; CDR2 reads SVGAGI. The CDR3 extends over 14 amino acids. V was pared by 4 bases and J by 2 bases, with 11 bases between. The CDR3 sequence: CASSSQGPNTEAFF. The CDR3 DNA reads as TGTGCCAGCAGTTCTCAGGGGCCCAACACTGAAGCTTTCTTT.

V and J are TRBV6-5 and TRBJ1-5, with a tentative D call TRBD1 (5 bases). CDR1 and CDR2 from the germline V gene are MNHEY and SVGAGI. The CDR3 spans 15 residues. V lost 6 bases and J lost 1, with 13 bases in between. CDR3 protein: CASSQGIPSNQPQHF. CDR3 in DNA: TGTGCCAGCAGCCAGGGCATCCCGAGCAATCAGCCCCAGCATTTT.

The V and J genes are TRBV6-6 and TRBJ2-1; 7 bases line up with TRBD2. The CDR3 length is 14 residues. Unmatched junction bases numbered 2, after V lost 3 bases and J lost 3 bases. The germline CDR1 and CDR2 sequences are MNHNY and SVGAGI (reference sequence). CDR3 residues: CASSYASGYNEQFF. The CDR3 region has the DNA TGTGCCAGCAGTTATGCTAGCGGCTACAATGAGCAGTTCTTC.

V is TRBV28 and J is TRBJ2-2; weak D call: TRBD2 (5 bases). V lost 7 bases to trimming and J lost 3 bases, with 18 bases between them. This CDR3 spans 16 amino acids. Germline lookup yields CDR1 MDHEN and CDR2 SYDVKM. CDR3 region: CASTRPGLRDTGELFF. CDR3 bases: TGTGCCAGCACTCGCCCTGGCCTGAGGGACACCGGGGAGCTGTTTTTT.

The rearrangement links TRBV6-1 to TRBJ1-2; tentatively, D is TRBD1 (6 bases). CDR1 and CDR2 (germline): MNHNS, SASEGT. This CDR3 spans 15 amino acids. Trimming pared 3 bases from V and 4 bases from J, leaving 15 bases between. The CDR3 is CASSDARGTFYGYTF. The DNA for the CDR3 is TGTGCCAGCAGTGACGCTAGGGGGACATTCTATGGCTACACCTTC.

The chain recombines TRBV5-8 with TRBJ1-5; unclear D gene. This CDR3 contains 14 residues. Trimming cost V 7 bases and J 3 bases, with 14 bases left between them. Germline V lookup: CDR1 SGHTS, CDR2 YDEGEE. CDR3 sequence (DNA): TGTGCCAGCTACAACCCCTTCGACAATCAGCCCCAGCATTTT. Its translation: CASYNPFDNQPQHF.

This sequence joins TRBV10-3 and TRBJ1-2; tentative D call: TRBD1 (5 bases). CDR1 and CDR2 from the germline V gene are ENHRY and SYGVKD. Trimming cost V 0 bases and J 7 bases, with 12 bases left between them. The CDR3 is made up of 14 amino acids. CDR3 protein: CAISESSGSGGYTF. Here the CDR3 DNA reads TGTGCCATCAGTGAGTCATCAGGGTCGGGTGGCTACACCTTC.

The V gene is TRBV3-1 (or the pseudogene TRBV3-2), the J gene TRBJ2-4; 7 nucleotides align to TRBD1. CDR3 length equals 15 residues. J lost 2 bases, V lost 2 bases, and 3 bases had no gene match. Germline loops: CDR1 LGHDT, CDR2 YNNKEL (reference sequence). In DNA, the CDR3 is TGTGCCAGCAGCCAACCGGGACAGCCCAAAAACATTCAGTACTTC. It yields the protein CASSQPGQPKNIQYF.

The rearrangement uses TRBV3-1 (or the pseudogene TRBV3-2) and TRBJ1-1; TRBD1 might be the D (5 bases). The germline V and J ends were trimmed by 7 bases and 1 base, with 13 bases remaining between them. The CDR3 length is 14 residues. Germline V gene sequence: CDR1 LGHDT, CDR2 YNNKEL (reference sequence). The CDR3 here is CASTPEQANTEAFF. As DNA, the CDR3 is TGTGCCAGCACCCCAGAACAGGCGAACACTGAAGCTTTCTTT.

The chain joins TRBV9 to TRBJ1-3, with D tentatively TRBD1 (6 bases). CDR3 size: 16 residues. CDR1 SGDLS and CDR2 YYNGEE come from the germline V gene. V shed 4 bases and J shed 0 bases, with 14 bases lying between them. CDR3 nucleotide sequence: TGTGCCAGCAGCACAGGACAGCACCGCTCTGGAAACACCATATATTTT. Translated, it gives CASSTGQHRSGNTIYF.

This sequence joins TRBV5-1 and TRBJ2-3, with D possibly TRBD1 on 5 matching bases. In germline, CDR1 is SGHRS, CDR2 YFSETQ. There are 12 residues in the CDR3. V lost 5 bases and J 1 base, leaving 5 bases between the germline ends. The CDR3 DNA reads as TGCGCCAGCAGGACAGGCACAGATACGCAGTATTTT. Protein product: CASRTGTDTQYF.

Comments on this clone: Other DNA sequences from this sample encode an identical CDR3 as well. V is TRBV3-1 (or the pseudogene TRBV3-2) and J is TRBJ2-1, with 10 bases identical to TRBD1. J gave up 2 bases and V 4 bases, and 2 bases lay outside the gene matches. Germline V lookup: CDR1 LGHDT, CDR2 YNNKEL (reference sequence). CDR3 length: 15 residues. The DNA of the CDR3 is TGTGCCAGCAGCCCGGGACAGGGGCCCTACAATGAGCAGTTCTTC. Translating it yields CASSPGQGPYNEQFF.